These T cell receptor beta chains were read from a single sample in a study of vaccination and CD4 T cells after COVID-19. Using its own MiXCR run on the PCR reads, TCRdb lists one record per CDR3 protein. The table includes 20,000 or so distinct CDR3 sequences, roughly 47% detected once. Their antigens remain unidentified. The sequencing here drew on CD4+ T cells from blood, cultured in vitro, taken before SARS-CoV-2 vaccination. The source of these receptors is a human donor who had recovered from COVID-19. CDR3s include the opening cysteine and the closing phenylalanine or tryptophan. A D gene is named only where the DNA matches it firmly. Size is stated for part of the rows, as once, few or many counts, or as a class when the clone is expanded.

clone_size j_call d_call v_call cdr3_aa cdr3_nt
once TRBJ2-5 TRBD2 TRBV7-3 CASSRVGGRQETQYF TGTGCCAGCAGCAGGGTGGGCGGGAGGCAAGAGACCCAGTACTTC
- TRBJ1-6 - TRBV6-1 CASTSRQGLYNSPLHF TGTGCCAGCACCTCCCGGCAGGGTCTTTATAATTCACCCCTCCACTTT
few TRBJ2-7 TRBD2 TRBV20-1 CSVNGLAGGEQYF TGCAGTGTCAACGGACTAGCGGGCGGCGAGCAGTACTTC
- TRBJ2-3 - TRBV5-1 CASSLEGVKAQYF TGCGCCAGCAGCTTGGAAGGGGTTAAGGCGCAGTATTTT
- TRBJ1-5 - TRBV20-1 CSAESTTGFNQPQHF TGCAGTGCCGAATCTACGACAGGCTTCAATCAGCCCCAGCATTTT
- TRBJ1-1 - TRBV6-4 CASSPAGRAEAFF TGTGCCAGCAGTCCGGCAGGGCGCGCTGAAGCTTTCTTT
few TRBJ2-7 TRBD1 TRBV30 CAWGGQGLSEQYF TGTGCCTGGGGGGGACAGGGATTGAGCGAGCAGTACTTC
- TRBJ2-7 - TRBV11-3 CASSLVAGGEQYF TGTGCCAGCAGCTTAGTGGCTGGAGGAGAGCAGTACTTC
- TRBJ1-2 - TRBV7-9 CASSLAEGYGYTF TGTGCCAGCAGCTTAGCGGAGGGTTATGGCTACACCTTC
few TRBJ2-5 TRBD2 TRBV6-5 CASSYPPGTSGEETQYF TGTGCCAGCAGTTACCCGCCCGGGACTAGCGGGGAAGAGACCCAGTACTTC
few TRBJ1-2 - TRBV15 CATSFKKEAERGYTF TGTGCCACCAGCTTCAAAAAGGAGGCGGAGCGTGGCTACACCTTC
once TRBJ2-3 TRBD1 TRBV18 CASSQDRGPPDTQYF TGTGCCAGCTCACAAGACAGGGGACCGCCGGATACGCAGTATTTT
few TRBJ1-5 TRBD1 TRBV28 CASRQSGQGAYSNQPQHF TGTGCCAGCAGACAATCCGGACAGGGGGCTTATAGCAATCAGCCCCAGCATTTT
few TRBJ1-2 - TRBV25-1 CASSAPGRGYTF TGTGCCAGCAGTGCGCCAGGACGAGGCTACACCTTC
- TRBJ1-2 TRBD1 TRBV7-2 CASSSARQGSYTF TGTGCCAGCAGCTCCGCTCGACAGGGAAGCTACACCTTC
- TRBJ2-7 - TRBV20-1 CSGGMAYEQYF TGCAGTGGAGGGATGGCCTACGAGCAGTACTTC